The T cell receptor (beta chain) described here comes from a study of shared clonotypes between healthy human individuals. Data came from immunoSEQ multiplex PCR; TCRdb stores just in-frame clones and leaves some out. Counted here are over 2 million clones, 92% occurring once; the ten biggest clones make up around 0.35%. The germline V gene encodes CDR1 SGHRS and CDR2 YFSETQ. V lost 4 bases to trimming and J lost 4 bases, with 15 bases between them. This CDR3 has 15 residues. This clone is a singleton in its sample. In the same sample, other DNA sequences code for this CDR3. Sequenced material: naive CD4+ T cells from PBMCs. Subset described: CD45RA+ positively selected. The sequence came from a man between 18 and 35 years old in good health. Some clones in this sample may be carry-over from other donors' samples. This chain joins TRBV5-1 and TRBJ2-1, with a tentative D call TRBD1 (5 bases). The CDR3 DNA sequence: TGCGCCAGCAGCCCCTCTAGGGGCCGATACAATGAGCAGTTCTTC. Translating gives CASSPSRGRYNEQFF. The variable domain in full, with the rest retrieved from reference TRBV5-1 and TRBJ2-1, is KAGVTQTPRYLIKTRGQQVTLSCSPISGHRSVSWYQQTPGQGLQFLFEYFSETQRNKGNFPGRFSGRQFSNSRSEMNVSTLELGDSALYLCASSPSRGRYNEQFFGPGTRLTVL.